The clone carrying this TCR beta chain was found a few times. Trimming at V came to 6 bases and at J to 5 bases, leaving 9 bases not matched to a gene. The CDR3 runs 15 residues. Germline CDR1 is SGHTA and CDR2 is FQGNSA. These data originate in a study of T-cell memory formation after mild COVID-19. The 5'RACE method, run with constant-segment primers, produced TCR alpha and TCR beta cDNA libraries (carrying sample barcodes and UMIs). TCRdb called the 5' RACE reads again in MiXCR, with one record for every CDR3 protein. This table has 250,000 to 350,000 distinct CDR3 sequences, more than 15% appearing once.

The rearrangement links TRBV7-2 to TRBJ1-4, with 7 bases aligning to TRBD1. The sample comprised PBMCs or a T cell subset sorted from them (not recorded which). The TCR originated in a man in his late teens or twenties who had mild COVID-19 (a few samples of this study predate the infection). Cell type and time point are not known. CDR3 sequence (DNA): TGTGCCAGCAGTCAGGGGGTACAGCAGAATGAAAAACTGTTTTTT. Amino acids: CASSQGVQQNEKLFF. Looking up the rest from reference TRBV7-2 and TRBJ1-4 gives the full variable domain: GAGVSQSPSNKVTEKGKDVELRCDPISGHTALYWYRQSLGQGLEFLIYFQGNSAPDKSGLPSDRFSAERTGGSVSTLTIQRTQQEDSAVYLCASSQGVQQNEKLFFGSGTQLSVL.